Below are 24 T cell receptor beta chains sequenced from a single sample in a study of identical twins. TCRdb re-called the 5' RACE reads with MiXCR, one entry per CDR3 protein. This table has under 300,000 distinct CDR3 sequences, about 8% appearing once. The data were also submitted as part of a second study, on yellow fever vaccine responses in identical twins.

The sample comprised CD8+ T cells sorted from blood. The receptor set was obtained from a woman between 18 and 29 years old in good health.

This clonotype was detected only a few times. The chain links TRBV6-2 or TRBV6-3 to TRBJ2-5; 10 bases are shared with TRBD2. The V gene's germline CDR1 is MNHEY and CDR2 SVGEGT. The trim removed 0 bases at V and 4 bases at J, leaving 5 bases unmatched. The CDR3 loop spans 16 amino acids. The DNA for the CDR3 is TGTGCCAGCAGTTACTCAGCTAGCGGGAGCCCAGAGACCCAGTACTTC. Translation gives CASSYSASGSPETQYF.

In its sample, this clonotype was seen many times. The chain carries TRBV29-1 and TRBJ2-1; TRBD2 agrees at 13 bases. Germline CDR1 and CDR2: SQVTM and ANQGSEA. J was trimmed by 6 bases and V by 6 bases; bases with no gene match: 5. This CDR3 region has 14 residues. For the CDR3, the DNA is TGCAGCGTGATACTAGCGGGGGGGCTCAATGAGCAGTTCTTC. It encodes CSVILAGGLNEQFF.

The table lists this clonotype with a few counts. The rearrangement links TRBV12-3 or TRBV12-4 to TRBJ2-3; 11 positions agree with TRBD2. J was trimmed by 4 bases and V by 7 bases; bases with no gene match: 7. The CDR3 covers 15 residues. The CDR3 reads CASTDSGRAADTQYF. The CDR3 nucleotides are TGTGCCAGCACCGATAGCGGGAGGGCCGCAGATACGCAGTATTTT.

V is TRBV7-9 and J is TRBJ2-1; the D is unclear. Germline V gives CDR1 SEHNR, CDR2 FQNEAQ (reference sequence). V gave up 5 bases and J gave up 6 bases, with 17 bases separating them. The CDR3 sequence is 15 residues long. The CDR3 region has the DNA TGTGCCAGCAGCCCCCACTGGGCAGCCCCCAATGAGCAGTTCTTC. As protein: CASSPHWAAPNEQFF. Full variable domain (remainder filled in from reference TRBV7-9 and TRBJ2-1): DTGVSQNPRHKITKRGQNVTFRCDPISEHNRLYWYRQTLGQGPEFLTYFQNEAQLEKSRLLSDRFSAERPKGSFSTLEIQRTEQGDSAMYLCASSPHWAAPNEQFFGPGTRLTVL.

The chain recombines TRBV3-1 with TRBJ2-3; possibly TRBD2 for D (5 bases). This CDR3 spans 17 amino acids. V was clipped by 0 bases and J by 3 bases, with 16 bases between them. Germline assignment: CDR1 LGHDT and CDR2 YNNKEL (reference sequence). CDR3 amino acids: CASSQDFGVGKTDTQYF. DNA for the CDR3: TGTGCCAGCAGCCAAGATTTCGGGGTCGGGAAAACAGATACGCAGTATTTT.

The sample holds a few counts of this clonotype. The rearrangement uses TRBV20-1 and TRBJ1-5; D is undetermined. Trimming cost V 3 bases and J 4 bases, with 13 bases left between them. Germline loops: CDR1 DFQATT, CDR2 SNEGSKA (reference sequence). CDR3 length: 14 residues. CDR3 DNA: TGCAGTGCTAGGATCTCCCCGGGTAATCAGCCCCAGCATTTT. This translates into CSARISPGNQPQHF.

The chain is built from TRBV20-1 and TRBJ2-1; D is tentatively TRBD1 or TRBD2 (6 bases each). This CDR3 comprises 15 residues. In germline, CDR1 is DFQATT, CDR2 SNEGSKA (reference sequence). With 1 base removed from V and 2 bases from J, the gap between germline ends came to 12 bases. CDR3 DNA: TGCAGTGCTAGAGTGGCAGGGGAGGCCTACAATGAGCAGTTCTTC. The encoded protein is CSARVAGEAYNEQFF.

The rearrangement uses TRBV28 and TRBJ2-7; D may be TRBD1 or TRBD2 (6 bases each). Trimming left V 9 bases short and J 7 bases short, with 13 bases between. Germline V gene lookup returns CDR1 MDHEN and CDR2 SYDVKM. CDR3 length equals 11 residues. CDR3 nucleotides: TGTGCCAGTAAAAAAGGGGGGGAGCAGTACTTC. It yields the protein CASKKGGEQYF. Full variable domain (outside the CDR3, taken from reference TRBV28 and TRBJ2-7): DVKVTQSSRYLVKRTGEKVFLECVQDMDHENMFWYRQDPGLGLRLIYFSYDVKMKEKGDIPEGYSVSREKKERFSLILESASTNQTSMYLCASKKGGEQYFGPGTRLTVT.

This clonotype was seen many times. V is TRBV20-1 and J is TRBJ2-2, with 10 nucleotides matching TRBD2. The V gene's germline CDR1 is DFQATT and CDR2 SNEGSKA (reference sequence). The V gene end was trimmed by 5 bases and the J gene end by 0 bases; junction bases not matched to a gene: 3. The CDR3 covers 15 residues. The CDR3 is CSALTSGTNTGELFF. CDR3 DNA sequence: TGCAGTGCTCTAACTAGCGGGACGAACACCGGGGAGCTGTTTTTT.

This clonotype was picked up many times. The chain couples TRBV29-1 to TRBJ2-1; possible D gene TRBD1, 5 bases. V lost 7 bases to trimming and J lost 6 bases, with 10 bases between them. CDR1 and CDR2 (germline): SQVTM, ANQGSEA. The CDR3 totals 11 residues. DNA of the CDR3: TGCAGCGCAACCCAGGGCAATGAGCAGTTCTTC. Translation: CSATQGNEQFF.

The V and J genes are TRBV7-6 and TRBJ1-6, with D maybe TRBD1 (6 bases). The CDR3 totals 15 residues. The V gene lost 1 base and the J gene lost 8 bases, with 12 bases spanning the gap. The V gene's germline CDR1 is SGHVS and CDR2 FNYEAQ. The CDR3: CASSLDPGDDSPLHF. The CDR3 DNA follows: TGTGCCAGCAGCTTAGACCCAGGGGATGATTCACCCCTCCACTTT.

In its sample, this clonotype was seen a few times. The chain has TRBV4-3 and TRBJ2-7, with 10 bases lining up with TRBD2. V lost 1 base to trimming and J lost 1 base; unmatched junction nucleotides: 7. Germline V CDR1 and CDR2: LGHNA, YSLEER. This CDR3 region has 17 residues. CDR3 region: CASSQGPSGSGSYEQYF. The CDR3 nucleotides are TGCGCCAGCAGCCAAGGTCCTAGCGGGAGCGGATCCTACGAGCAGTACTTC.

This clonotype was observed a handful of times. The chain recombines TRBV5-1 with TRBJ2-2; 10 bases agree with TRBD1. Germline values: CDR1 SGHRS, CDR2 YFSETQ. CDR3 size: 19 residues. The V gene end was trimmed by 2 bases and the J gene end by 2 bases; junction bases not matched to a gene: 12. This chain's CDR3 is CASSFPVGTGEFNTGELFF. The CDR3 DNA is TGCGCCAGCAGCTTCCCCGTGGGGACAGGGGAGTTCAACACCGGGGAGCTGTTTTTT. Full variable domain (missing parts from reference TRBV5-1 and TRBJ2-2): KAGVTQTPRYLIKTRGQQVTLSCSPISGHRSVSWYQQTPGQGLQFLFEYFSETQRNKGNFPGRFSGRQFSNSRSEMNVSTLELGDSALYLCASSFPVGTGEFNTGELFFGEGSRLTVL.

Points on this clonotype: Possible read error: a much larger clone is one base away. The chain carries TRBV29-1 and TRBJ2-7; D not certain. This CDR3 comprises 12 residues. Germline loops: CDR1 SQVTM, CDR2 ANQGSEA. Trimming stripped 4 bases from V and 5 bases from J, with 12 bases between. This chain's CDR3 is CSVVAGANEQYF. In DNA form, the CDR3 reads TGCAGCGTTGTCGCCGGAGCCAACGAGCAGTACTTC.

The V gene is TRBV24-1, the J gene TRBJ1-2; 7 bases match TRBD1. The ends lost 2 bases at V and 2 bases at J; junction bases unmatched: 4. Germline assignment: CDR1 KGHDR and CDR2 SFDVKD. CDR3 length equals 15 residues. The CDR3 loop reads CATSDSGTENYGYTF. The CDR3 DNA reads TGTGCCACCAGTGATTCCGGGACAGAGAACTATGGCTACACCTTC.

This clonotype turned up a few times. The rearrangement uses TRBV7-2 and TRBJ2-1; tentatively, D is TRBD1 (5 bases). V gave up 3 bases and J gave up 9 bases, with 12 bases separating them. Germline lookup yields CDR1 SGHTA and CDR2 FQGNSA. The CDR3 sequence is 13 residues long. Written as DNA, the CDR3 is TGTGCCAGCAGCTTCTTATGGGGCTTTGAGCAGTTCTTC. Its protein is CASSFLWGFEQFF.

The chain recombines TRBV4-3 with TRBJ2-1, with D maybe TRBD2 (6 bases). Between the trimmed V and J ends, which lost 0 bases and 4 bases, there was a span of 10 bases. Germline V gene sequence: CDR1 LGHNA, CDR2 YSLEER. There are 15 residues in the CDR3. The CDR3 DNA reads TGCGCCAGCAGCCAAGAACTAGCCGAATACAATGAGCAGTTCTTC. Amino acids: CASSQELAEYNEQFF.

This clonotype turned up a few times. The rearrangement uses TRBV29-1 and TRBJ2-5; D is possibly TRBD1 or TRBD2 (5 bases each). From germline, CDR1 is SQVTM and CDR2 ANQGSEA. Trimming left V 6 bases short and J 1 base short, with 9 bases between. The CDR3 has 12 residues. CDR3 protein: CSVGTRQETQYF. The CDR3 region has the DNA TGCAGCGTAGGGACCCGCCAAGAGACCCAGTACTTC.

In this sample, this clonotype turned up a few times. CDR3 nucleotide sequence: TGTGCCAGCAGTAGTCGCTCGCCCGGGACAGCCCAAGAGACCCAGTACTTC. This translates into CASSSRSPGTAQETQYF. This chain uses TRBV6-5 with TRBJ2-5, with TRBD1 matching over 7 bases. Trimming removed 5 bases from V and 1 base from J; junction bases left unmatched: 13. Germline CDR1 MNHEY, CDR2 SVGAGI. The CDR3 has 17 amino acids.

The gene calls are TRBV4-3 and TRBJ2-7; maybe TRBD1 (5 bases). This CDR3 region has 15 residues. The V and J ends lost 2 bases and 3 bases respectively, with 14 bases between them. From germline, CDR1 is LGHNA and CDR2 YSLEER. This CDR3 is CASSQNSGLGYEQYF. The CDR3 DNA sequence: TGCGCCAGCAGCCAAAACTCAGGGTTAGGCTACGAGCAGTACTTC.

The CDR3 protein is CASTIGTSGSWDTQYF. The DNA of the CDR3 is TGTGCCAGCACCATAGGGACTAGCGGGAGTTGGGATACGCAGTATTTT. V gene TRBV6-2 or TRBV6-3 combines with J gene TRBJ2-3; 14 bases line up with TRBD2. CDR3 length: 16 amino acids. J was trimmed by 6 bases and V by 7 bases; bases with no gene match: 9. The germline CDR1 and CDR2 sequences are MNHEY and SVGEGT.

This clonotype has ten or more counts. The V call is TRBV4-2, the J call TRBJ2-7; the D gene could be TRBD1 or TRBD2 (6 bases each). Looked up from germline, CDR1 is LGHNA and CDR2 is YNFKEQ. Trimming removed 0 bases at V and 2 bases at J, with 14 bases between. This CDR3 has 16 amino acids. The CDR3: CASSQELGGRTYEQYF. The CDR3, as DNA: TGTGCCAGCAGCCAAGAATTAGGGGGGAGAACCTACGAGCAGTACTTC.

Many counts were recorded for this clonotype. The V gene is TRBV15, the J gene TRBJ2-7; D is possibly TRBD1 (6 bases). Per germline, CDR1 LNHNV and CDR2 YYDKDF (reference sequence). This CDR3 region has 16 residues. Trimming removed 0 bases from V and 6 bases from J, with 18 bases in between. CDR3 amino acids: CATSREFDGTPPEQYF. The CDR3 coding sequence is TGTGCCACCAGCAGAGAGTTCGACGGGACACCGCCCGAGCAGTACTTC.

The chain links TRBV10-2 to TRBJ2-7; no clear D gene. Trimming took off 0 bases at V and 7 bases at J, with 13 bases between the two ends. CDR1 and CDR2 (germline): WSHSY, SAAADI. The CDR3 totals 14 residues. In nucleotides, the CDR3 is TGCGCCAGCAGTGAGTCGATCTGGGCTCGGGAGCAGTACTTC. The encoded protein is CASSESIWAREQYF.